These T cell receptor beta chains were read from a single sample in a study of T cells of healthy individuals. TCRdb fed the 5' RACE reads into MiXCR, producing one record per CDR3 protein. The sample holds over 95,000 distinct CDR3 sequences, roughly a sixth seen once. These receptor sequences come from a human donor in good health. CDR3s include the opening cysteine and the closing phenylalanine or tryptophan. A D gene is named only where the DNA matches it firmly. Clone size is not always given. Where it is, it says once, few, many or a class for expanded clones.

len: 12; abundance: few; v_gene: TRBV7-6; j_gene: TRBJ2-1; d_gene: -; CDR3nt: TGTGCCAGCAGCTTTGAAGGAAATGAGCAGTTCTTC; CDR3aa: CASSFEGNEQFF
len: 16; abundance: -; v_gene: TRBV2; j_gene: TRBJ2-2; d_gene: TRBD2; CDR3nt: TGTGCCAGCAGTGAAGCGGGGACTAGCGGGACCGGGGAGCTGTTTTTT; CDR3aa: CASSEAGTSGTGELFF
len: 14; abundance: many; v_gene: TRBV4-2; j_gene: TRBJ1-2; d_gene: -; CDR3nt: TGTGCCAGCAGCCAGGCTCTATTGAACTATGGCTACACCTTC; CDR3aa: CASSQALLNYGYTF
len: 13; abundance: many; v_gene: TRBV29-1; j_gene: TRBJ2-1; d_gene: -; CDR3nt: TGCAGCTCCTTGAGAGTTGGGGGGAATGAGCAGTTCTTC; CDR3aa: CSSLRVGGNEQFF
len: 13; abundance: -; v_gene: TRBV6-2/TRBV6-3; j_gene: TRBJ1-5; d_gene: -; CDR3nt: TGTGCCAGCAGTCCCCCGGGGGGTCAGCCCCAGCATTTT; CDR3aa: CASSPPGGQPQHF
len: 17; abundance: few; v_gene: TRBV4-3; j_gene: TRBJ2-3; d_gene: TRBD1; CDR3nt: TGCGCCAGCAGCCAAGATAGGGGCAGGGGGTTCACAGATACGCAGTATTTT; CDR3aa: CASSQDRGRGFTDTQYF
len: 11; abundance: -; v_gene: TRBV27; j_gene: TRBJ2-7; d_gene: TRBD2; CDR3nt: TGTGCCAGCAGTCTAGCGGGAGAAGAGTACTTC; CDR3aa: CASSLAGEEYF
len: 17; abundance: few; v_gene: TRBV6-2/TRBV6-3; j_gene: TRBJ2-1; d_gene: -; CDR3nt: TGTGCCAGCAGTCACGTAAGGACTGGCAGCTCCTACAATGAGCAGTTCTTC; CDR3aa: CASSHVRTGSSYNEQFF
len: 14; abundance: few; v_gene: TRBV19; j_gene: TRBJ2-3; d_gene: -; CDR3nt: TGTGCCAGTAGTGAACGGGACTGGTTCGTGGCGCAGTATTTT; CDR3aa: CASSERDWFVAQYF
len: 19; abundance: -; v_gene: TRBV4-3; j_gene: TRBJ2-7; d_gene: TRBD1; CDR3nt: TGCGCCAGCAGCCAAGATATGGGACAGGGATTTTGGGTCCCCCACGAGCAGTACTTC; CDR3aa: CASSQDMGQGFWVPHEQYF
len: 13; abundance: -; v_gene: TRBV7-9; j_gene: TRBJ2-1; d_gene: -; CDR3nt: TGTGCCAGCAGGAGAGGTACGGACAATGAGCAGTTCTTC; CDR3aa: CASRRGTDNEQFF
len: 15; abundance: -; v_gene: TRBV7-8; j_gene: TRBJ1-5; d_gene: -; CDR3nt: TGTGCCAGCAGCTTAGTTACAGAGGGCAATCAGCCCCAGCATTTT; CDR3aa: CASSLVTEGNQPQHF
len: 16; abundance: -; v_gene: TRBV4-1; j_gene: TRBJ1-4; d_gene: -; CDR3nt: TGCGCCAGCAGCCAGCCTACAGGGAGTAGATCGGAAAACCTGTTTTTT; CDR3aa: CASSQPTGSRSENLFF